The clone carrying this T cell receptor beta chain was recorded at least ten times. The data derive from a study of T cells in Graves' hyperthyroidism and ophthalmopathy. Study background: The initial diagnosis was the point when peripheral blood was collected, ahead of any treatment.

Amplified regions were TCR beta CDR3 sequences from RNA transcripts. The HTBI primer set drove a first-round RT-PCR of the TCR CDR3. Each CDR3 protein is one row after TCRdb ran MiXCR on the multiplex PCR reads. The sample has about 350,000 distinct CDR3 sequences, roughly 14% seen once. Germline CDR1 reads SGHTA; CDR2 reads FQGNSA. This CDR3 has 16 amino acids. The ends were cut back, 5 bases at V and 0 bases at J, with 13 bases in the middle. This chain connects TRBV7-2 to TRBJ2-2, with a weak D call TRBD2 (5 bases). This sequence was found in a woman aged 25 to 39 with Graves' hyperthyroidism. Sequencing input: blood. The CDR3 DNA sequence: TGTGCCAGCAGCAAAATCATCGGGGCGAACACCGGGGAGCTGTTTTTT. It translates to CASSKIIGANTGELFF.